What follows is one T cell receptor beta chain and its context. Its specificity is not known. The CDR3 is 15 residues long. Germline V gives CDR1 SGHTA, CDR2 FQGNSA. With 5 bases removed from V and 5 bases from J, the gap between germline ends came to 18 bases. Sample barcodes and UMIs were carried by the TCR alpha and TCR beta cDNA libraries that 5'RACE generated with constant-segment primers. TCRdb re-called the 5' RACE reads through MiXCR, storing one row per CDR3 protein. The table lists roughly 280,000 distinct CDR3 sequences, 7.5% to 9.5% of them singletons. The data derive from a study of T-cell memory formation after mild COVID-19. Study-wide context: Largely donor-specific TCR clusters were found. Study results and caveats: Clones shrinking from day 15 to 85 showed even CD4/CD8 mixes; later expanders tilted CD4+. Clones that contracted clustered mainly in CM and EM if CD4+ and in EMRA if CD8+.

V usage is TRBV7-2 and J usage is TRBJ1-2; no clear D. The receptor's source is a man younger than 35 who had mild COVID-19 (a few samples of this study predate the infection). Cell type and time point are not known. The sample was PBMCs or a T cell subset sorted from them (not recorded which). The chain's CDR3 is CASSPKTRVLYGYTF. The DNA of the CDR3 is TGTGCCAGCAGCCCGAAGACGCGGGTCTTATATGGCTACACCTTC.